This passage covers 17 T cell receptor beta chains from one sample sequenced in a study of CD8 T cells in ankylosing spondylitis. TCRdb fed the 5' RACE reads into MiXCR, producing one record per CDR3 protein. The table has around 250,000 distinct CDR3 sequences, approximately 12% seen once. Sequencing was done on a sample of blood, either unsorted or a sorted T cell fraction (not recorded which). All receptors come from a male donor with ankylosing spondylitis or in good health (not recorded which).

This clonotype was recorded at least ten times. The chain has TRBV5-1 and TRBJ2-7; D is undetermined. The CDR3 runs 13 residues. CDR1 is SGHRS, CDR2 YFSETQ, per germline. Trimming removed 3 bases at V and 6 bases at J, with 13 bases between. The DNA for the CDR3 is TGCGCCAGCAGCTACCCTGGAATCGGCGAGCAGTACTTC. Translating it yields CASSYPGIGEQYF.

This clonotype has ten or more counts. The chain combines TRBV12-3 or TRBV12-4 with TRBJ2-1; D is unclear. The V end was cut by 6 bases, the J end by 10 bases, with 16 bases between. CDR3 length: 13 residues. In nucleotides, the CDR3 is TGTGCCAGCAGCAAAGAAGTTGTTTTGGAGCAGTTCTTC. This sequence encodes CASSKEVVLEQFF.

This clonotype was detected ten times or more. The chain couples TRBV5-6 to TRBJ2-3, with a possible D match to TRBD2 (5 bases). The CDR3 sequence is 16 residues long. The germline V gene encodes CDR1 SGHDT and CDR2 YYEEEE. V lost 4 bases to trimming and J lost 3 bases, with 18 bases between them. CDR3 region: CASSLYPGMATDTQYF. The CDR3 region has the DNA TGTGCCAGCAGCCTCTACCCCGGGATGGCGACAGATACGCAGTATTTT.

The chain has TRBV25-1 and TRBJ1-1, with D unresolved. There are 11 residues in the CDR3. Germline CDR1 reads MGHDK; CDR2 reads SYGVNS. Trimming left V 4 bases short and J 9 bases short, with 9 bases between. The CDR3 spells CASSGTGKAFF. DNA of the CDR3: TGTGCCAGCAGTGGGACGGGTAAAGCTTTCTTT.

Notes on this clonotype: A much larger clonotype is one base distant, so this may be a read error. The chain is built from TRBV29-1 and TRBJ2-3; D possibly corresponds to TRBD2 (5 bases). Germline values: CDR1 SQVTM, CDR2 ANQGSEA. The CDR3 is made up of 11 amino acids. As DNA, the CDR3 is TGCAGCGGATCTAGCAGAGATACGCTGTATTTT. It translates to CSGSSRDTLYF.

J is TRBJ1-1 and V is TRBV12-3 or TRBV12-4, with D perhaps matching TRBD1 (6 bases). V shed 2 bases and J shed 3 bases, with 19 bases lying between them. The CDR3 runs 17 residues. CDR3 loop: CASSLLFGREGDTEAFF. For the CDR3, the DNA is TGTGCCAGCAGTTTACTTTTTGGCAGAGAGGGGGACACTGAAGCTTTCTTT.

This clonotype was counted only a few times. The CDR3 loop reads CASSSLGAREQYF. The CDR3 bases are TGTGCCAGTAGTTCCCTCGGGGCTAGGGAGCAGTACTTC. The chain employs TRBV19 and TRBJ2-7; D is tentatively TRBD1 or TRBD2 (5 bases each). Germline V gene lookup returns CDR1 LNHDA and CDR2 SQIVND (reference sequence). The V gene lost 5 bases and the J gene lost 7 bases, with 15 bases spanning the gap. This CDR3 has 13 residues.

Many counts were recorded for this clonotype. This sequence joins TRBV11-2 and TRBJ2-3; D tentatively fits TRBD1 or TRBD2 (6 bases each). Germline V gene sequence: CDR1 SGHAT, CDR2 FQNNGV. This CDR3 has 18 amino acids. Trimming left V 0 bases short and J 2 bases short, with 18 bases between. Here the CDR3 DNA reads TGTGCCAGCAGCTTAGATTCTTCGGGGGCCGCCCACACAGATACGCAGTATTTT. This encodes CASSLDSSGAAHTDTQYF. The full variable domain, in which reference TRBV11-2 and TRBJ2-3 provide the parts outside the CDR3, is EAGVAQSPRYKIIEKRQSVAFWCNPISGHATLYWYQQILGQGPKLLIQFQNNGVVDDSQLPKDRFSAERLKGVDSTLKIQPAKLEDSAVYLCASSLDSSGAAHTDTQYFGPGTRLTVL.

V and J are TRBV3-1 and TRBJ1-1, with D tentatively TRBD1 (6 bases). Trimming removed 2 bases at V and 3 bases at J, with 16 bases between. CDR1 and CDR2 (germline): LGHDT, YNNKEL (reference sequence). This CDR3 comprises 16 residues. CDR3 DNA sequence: TGTGCCAGCAGCCAATACTTGGGGGGGGGGCACACTGAAGCTTTCTTT. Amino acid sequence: CASSQYLGGGHTEAFF. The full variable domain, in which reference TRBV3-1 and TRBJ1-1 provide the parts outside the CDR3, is DTAVSQTPKYLVTQMGNDKSIKCEQNLGHDTMYWYKQDSKKFLKIMFSYNNKELIINETVPNRFSPKSPDKAHLNLHINSLELGDSAVYFCASSQYLGGGHTEAFFGQGTRLTVV.

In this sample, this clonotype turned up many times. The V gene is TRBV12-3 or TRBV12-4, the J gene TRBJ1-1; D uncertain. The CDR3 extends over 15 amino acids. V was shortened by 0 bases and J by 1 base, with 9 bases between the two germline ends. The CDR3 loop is CASSLAFLQNTEAFF. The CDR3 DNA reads TGTGCCAGCAGTTTAGCGTTCTTGCAGAACACTGAAGCTTTCTTT.

The CDR3 region has the DNA TGTGCCAGCAGCTCCCGGTTCTCTGGAAACACCATATATTTT. Its protein product is CASSSRFSGNTIYF. The V gene is TRBV7-2, the J gene TRBJ1-3; no clear D. V was shortened by 4 bases and J by 0 bases, with 7 bases between the two germline ends. Germline CDR1 SGHTA, CDR2 FQGNSA. The CDR3 sequence is 14 residues long.

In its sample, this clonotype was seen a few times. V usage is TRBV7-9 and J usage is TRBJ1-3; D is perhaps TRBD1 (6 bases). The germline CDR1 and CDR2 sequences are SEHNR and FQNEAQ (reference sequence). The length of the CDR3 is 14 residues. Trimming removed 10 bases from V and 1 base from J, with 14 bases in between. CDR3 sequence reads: CATRQGLSGNTIYF. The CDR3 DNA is TGTGCCACCCGGCAGGGGTTGTCTGGAAACACCATATATTTT. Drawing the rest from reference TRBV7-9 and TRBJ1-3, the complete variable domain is DTGVSQNPRHKITKRGQNVTFRCDPISEHNRLYWYRQTLGQGPEFLTYFQNEAQLEKSRLLSDRFSAERPKGSFSTLEIQRTEQGDSAMYLCATRQGLSGNTIYFGEGSWLTVV.

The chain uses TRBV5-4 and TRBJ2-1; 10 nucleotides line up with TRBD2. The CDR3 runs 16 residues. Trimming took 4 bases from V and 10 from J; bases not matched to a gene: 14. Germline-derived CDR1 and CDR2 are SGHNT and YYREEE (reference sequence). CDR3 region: CASSAPAGGLNREQFF. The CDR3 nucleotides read TGTGCCAGCAGCGCCCCAGCGGGAGGGCTGAATAGGGAGCAGTTCTTC.

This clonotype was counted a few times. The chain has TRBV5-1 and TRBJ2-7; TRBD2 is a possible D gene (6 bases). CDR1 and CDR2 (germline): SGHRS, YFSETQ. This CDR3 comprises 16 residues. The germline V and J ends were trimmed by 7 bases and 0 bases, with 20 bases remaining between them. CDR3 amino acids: CASAALPGVSSYEQYF. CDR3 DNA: TGCGCCAGCGCAGCACTTCCGGGGGTGAGCTCCTACGAGCAGTACTTC.

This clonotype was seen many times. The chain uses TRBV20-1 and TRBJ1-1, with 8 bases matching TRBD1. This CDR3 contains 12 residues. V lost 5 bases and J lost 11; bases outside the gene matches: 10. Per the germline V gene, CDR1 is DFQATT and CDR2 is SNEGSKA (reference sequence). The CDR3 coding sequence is TGCAGTGCTTCACAAACAGGGGGGTGGGCTTTCTTT. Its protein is CSASQTGGWAFF.

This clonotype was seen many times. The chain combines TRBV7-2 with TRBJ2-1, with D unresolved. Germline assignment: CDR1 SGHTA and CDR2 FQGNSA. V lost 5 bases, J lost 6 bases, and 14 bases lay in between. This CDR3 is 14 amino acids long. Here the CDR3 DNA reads TGTGCCAGCAGCATCCGAGACTGGTTCAATGAGCAGTTCTTC. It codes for CASSIRDWFNEQFF.

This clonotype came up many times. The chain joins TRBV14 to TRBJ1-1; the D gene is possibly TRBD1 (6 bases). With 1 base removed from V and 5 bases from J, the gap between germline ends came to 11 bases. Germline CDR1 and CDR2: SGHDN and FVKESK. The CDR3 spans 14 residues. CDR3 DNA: TGTGCCAGCAGCCAAGTGGGGGCTTGGACTGAAGCTTTCTTT. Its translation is CASSQVGAWTEAFF.